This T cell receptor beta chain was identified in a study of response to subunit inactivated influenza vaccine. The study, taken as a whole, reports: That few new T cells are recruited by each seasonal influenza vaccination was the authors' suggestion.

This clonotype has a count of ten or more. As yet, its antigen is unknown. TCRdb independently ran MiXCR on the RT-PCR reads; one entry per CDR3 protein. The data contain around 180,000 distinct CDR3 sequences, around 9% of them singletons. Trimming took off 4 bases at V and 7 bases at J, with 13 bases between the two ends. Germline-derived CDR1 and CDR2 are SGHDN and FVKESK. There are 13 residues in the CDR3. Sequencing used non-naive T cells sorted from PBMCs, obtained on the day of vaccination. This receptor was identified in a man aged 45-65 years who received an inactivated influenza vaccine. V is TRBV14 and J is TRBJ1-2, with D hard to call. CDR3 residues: CASSRMELRGYTF. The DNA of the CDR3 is TGTGCCAGCAGCCGGATGGAATTGCGTGGCTACACCTTC.